This T cell receptor beta chain was identified during a study of identical twins. CDR1 is MDHEN, CDR2 SYDVKM, per germline. The CDR3 consists of 15 residues. V was pared by 3 bases and J by 1 base, with 13 bases between. In TCRdb, the 5' RACE reads were re-called with MiXCR into one record per CDR3 protein. The sample includes approximately 630,000 distinct CDR3 sequences, just over 7% of them seen just once. With regard to this clonotype: Its cognate antigen is unknown. It may be a read error: a sequence one base away is much more abundant.

Study-wide results and limits: Researchers reported weaker excess twin sharing in beta out-of-frame sequences.

This sample also appeared in a second study, on yellow fever vaccine responses in identical twins.

The chain carries TRBV28 and TRBJ2-7; D remains unclear. This TCR was sampled from a woman aged 18-29 years in good health. Material for sequencing was PBMCs. The CDR3 loop is CASSFRDMGSYEQYF. In DNA form, the CDR3 reads TGTGCCAGCAGTTTTCGCGACATGGGGTCCTACGAGCAGTACTTC.